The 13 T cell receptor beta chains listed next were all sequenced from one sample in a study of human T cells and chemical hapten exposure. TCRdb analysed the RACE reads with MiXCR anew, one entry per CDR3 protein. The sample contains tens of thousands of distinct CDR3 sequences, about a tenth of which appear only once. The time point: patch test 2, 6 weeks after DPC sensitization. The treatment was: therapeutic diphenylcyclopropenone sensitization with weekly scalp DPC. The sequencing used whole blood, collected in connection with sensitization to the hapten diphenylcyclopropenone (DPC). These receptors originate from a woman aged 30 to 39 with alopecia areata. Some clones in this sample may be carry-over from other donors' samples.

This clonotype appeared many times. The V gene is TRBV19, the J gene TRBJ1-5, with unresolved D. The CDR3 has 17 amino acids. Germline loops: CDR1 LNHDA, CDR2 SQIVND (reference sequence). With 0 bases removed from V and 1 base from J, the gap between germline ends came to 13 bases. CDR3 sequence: CASSIDQRSESNQPQHF. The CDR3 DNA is TGTGCCAGTAGTATAGATCAGCGGTCTGAAAGCAATCAGCCCCAGCATTTT.

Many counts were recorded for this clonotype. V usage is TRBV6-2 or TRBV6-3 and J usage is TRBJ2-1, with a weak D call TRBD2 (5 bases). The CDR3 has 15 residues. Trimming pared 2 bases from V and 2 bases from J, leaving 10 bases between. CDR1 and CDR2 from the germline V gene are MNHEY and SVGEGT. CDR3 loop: CASSYDEGAYNEQFF. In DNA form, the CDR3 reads TGTGCCAGCAGTTACGATGAGGGAGCCTACAATGAGCAGTTCTTC.

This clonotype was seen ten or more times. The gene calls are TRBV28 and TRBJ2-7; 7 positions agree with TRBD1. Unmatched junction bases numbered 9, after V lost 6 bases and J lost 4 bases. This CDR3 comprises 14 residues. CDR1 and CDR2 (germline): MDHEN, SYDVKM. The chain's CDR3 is CASRDDRVGYEQYF. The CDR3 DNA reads TGTGCCAGCAGAGACGACAGGGTTGGGTACGAGCAGTACTTC.

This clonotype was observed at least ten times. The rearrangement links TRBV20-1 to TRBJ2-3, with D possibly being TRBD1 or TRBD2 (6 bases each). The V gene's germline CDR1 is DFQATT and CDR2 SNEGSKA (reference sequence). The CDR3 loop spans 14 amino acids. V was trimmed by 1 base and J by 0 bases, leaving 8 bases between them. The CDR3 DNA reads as TGCAGTGCTAGAGCGGGGGCGAGCACAGATACGCAGTATTTT. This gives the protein CSARAGASTDTQYF.

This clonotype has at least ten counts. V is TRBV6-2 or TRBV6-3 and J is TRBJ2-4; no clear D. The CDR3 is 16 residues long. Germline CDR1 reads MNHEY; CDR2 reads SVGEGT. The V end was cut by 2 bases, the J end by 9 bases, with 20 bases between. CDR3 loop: CASSYDRRSPISIQYF. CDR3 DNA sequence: TGTGCCAGCAGTTACGACCGCAGGAGCCCGATCTCCATTCAGTACTTC.

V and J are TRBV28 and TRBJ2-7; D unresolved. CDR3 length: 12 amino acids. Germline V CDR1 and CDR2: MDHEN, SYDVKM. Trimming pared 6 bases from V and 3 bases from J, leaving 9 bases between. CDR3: CASRVKGYEQYF. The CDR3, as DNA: TGTGCCAGCAGGGTGAAGGGCTACGAGCAGTACTTC.

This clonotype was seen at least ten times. The CDR3 region is CASSLAQGYEQYF. CDR3 bases: TGTGCCAGCAGCTTAGCGCAGGGGTACGAGCAGTACTTC. The chain couples TRBV7-8 to TRBJ2-7, with D maybe TRBD1 (6 bases). The CDR3 spans 13 residues. CDR1 and CDR2 from the germline V gene are SGHVS and FQNEAQ. With 0 bases removed from V and 4 bases from J, the gap between germline ends came to 7 bases.

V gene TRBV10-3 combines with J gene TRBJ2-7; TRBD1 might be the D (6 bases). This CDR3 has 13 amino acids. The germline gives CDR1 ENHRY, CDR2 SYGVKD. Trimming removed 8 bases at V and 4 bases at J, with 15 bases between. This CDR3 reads CAIRDIELYEQYF. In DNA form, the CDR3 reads TGTGCCATCCGGGACATCGAACTATACGAGCAGTACTTC.

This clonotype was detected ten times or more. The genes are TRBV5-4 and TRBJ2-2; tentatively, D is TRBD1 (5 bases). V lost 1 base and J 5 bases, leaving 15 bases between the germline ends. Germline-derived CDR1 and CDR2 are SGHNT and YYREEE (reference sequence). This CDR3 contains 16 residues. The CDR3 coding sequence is TGTGCCAGCAGCTTGTTTCGCCAGGGTGGAACCGGGGAGCTGTTTTTT. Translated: CASSLFRQGGTGELFF. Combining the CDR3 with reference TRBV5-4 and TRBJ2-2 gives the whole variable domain ETGVTQSPTHLIKTRGQQVTLRCSSQSGHNTVSWYQQALGQGPQFIFQYYREEENGRGNFPPRFSGLQFPNYSSELNVNALELDDSALYLCASSLFRQGGTGELFFGEGSRLTVL.

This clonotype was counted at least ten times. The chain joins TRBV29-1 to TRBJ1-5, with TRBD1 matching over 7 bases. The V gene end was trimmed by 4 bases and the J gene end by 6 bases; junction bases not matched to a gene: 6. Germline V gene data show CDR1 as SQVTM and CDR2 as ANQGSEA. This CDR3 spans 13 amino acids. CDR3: CSVGQGSGQPQHF. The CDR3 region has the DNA TGCAGCGTTGGACAGGGTTCGGGTCAGCCCCAGCATTTT.

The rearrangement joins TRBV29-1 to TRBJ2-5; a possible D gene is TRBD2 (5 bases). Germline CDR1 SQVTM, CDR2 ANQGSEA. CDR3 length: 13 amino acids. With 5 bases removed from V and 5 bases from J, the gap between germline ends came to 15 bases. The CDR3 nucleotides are TGCAGCGTTACAACTAGGCGCCGGGAGACCCAGTACTTC. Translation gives CSVTTRRRETQYF.

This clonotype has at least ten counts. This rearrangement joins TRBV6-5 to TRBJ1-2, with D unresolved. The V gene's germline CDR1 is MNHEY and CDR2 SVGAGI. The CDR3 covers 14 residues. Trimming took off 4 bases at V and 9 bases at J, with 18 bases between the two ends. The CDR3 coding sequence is TGTGCCAGCAGTTCACCTGGCGAGGTTAAGAGCTACACCTTC. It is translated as CASSSPGEVKSYTF.

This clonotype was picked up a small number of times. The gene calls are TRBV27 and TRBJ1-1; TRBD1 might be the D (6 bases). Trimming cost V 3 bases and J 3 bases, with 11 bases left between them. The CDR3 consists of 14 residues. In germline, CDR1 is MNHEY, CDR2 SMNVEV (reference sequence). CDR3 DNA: TGTGCCAGCAGTTTGAGAGGGGGTGACACTGAAGCTTTCTTT. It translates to CASSLRGGDTEAFF.